This T cell receptor (beta chain) was recovered during a study of shared clonotypes between healthy human individuals. Study at large: Serving as donors were two women and three men, whose ages spanned 18 to 49.

The V and J ends lost 6 bases and 1 base respectively, with 6 bases between them. Germline CDR1 reads MDHEN; CDR2 reads SYDVKM. The length of the CDR3 is 12 residues. A split of CD4+ cells into CD45RA+ naive and CD45RA-negative memory subsets was performed. Original handling: ImmunoSEQ only sent back junction sequences with no quality scores, so filtering was done differently. The assay was immunoSEQ multiplex PCR, and TCRdb's table has in-frame clones only and misses some. V and J calls and clone size are given by that table; D and trimming were obtained from the DNA. Of fewer than 850,000 clones in the sample, 72% are singletons; the top ten hold 1.5% to 2%.

This sequence was found in a woman in her twenties or thirties in good health. The source material was memory CD4+ T cells sorted from blood. Subset described: CD45RA-negative fraction. V is TRBV28 and J is TRBJ1-1; D might be TRBD1 (5 bases). Written as DNA, the CDR3 is TGTGCCAGCAGGACAGCGAACACTGAAGCTTTCTTT. Amino acid sequence: CASRTANTEAFF.